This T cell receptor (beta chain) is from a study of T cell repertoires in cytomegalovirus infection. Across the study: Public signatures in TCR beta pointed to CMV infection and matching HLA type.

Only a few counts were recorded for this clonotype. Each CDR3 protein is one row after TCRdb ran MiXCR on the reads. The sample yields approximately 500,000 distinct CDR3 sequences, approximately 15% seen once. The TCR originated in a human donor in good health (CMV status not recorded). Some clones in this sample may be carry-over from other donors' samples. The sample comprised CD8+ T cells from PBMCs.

This CDR3 is CASSLEREPGQFF. Written as DNA, the CDR3 is TGTGCCAGCAGCTTGGAGCGGGAGCCTGGACAGTTCTTC. This chain joins TRBV5-4 and TRBJ2-1, with 8 bases fitting TRBD2. Trimming removed 0 bases from V and 13 bases from J; junction bases left unmatched: 6. The length of the CDR3 is 13 residues. The V gene's germline CDR1 is SGHNT and CDR2 YYREEE (reference sequence).